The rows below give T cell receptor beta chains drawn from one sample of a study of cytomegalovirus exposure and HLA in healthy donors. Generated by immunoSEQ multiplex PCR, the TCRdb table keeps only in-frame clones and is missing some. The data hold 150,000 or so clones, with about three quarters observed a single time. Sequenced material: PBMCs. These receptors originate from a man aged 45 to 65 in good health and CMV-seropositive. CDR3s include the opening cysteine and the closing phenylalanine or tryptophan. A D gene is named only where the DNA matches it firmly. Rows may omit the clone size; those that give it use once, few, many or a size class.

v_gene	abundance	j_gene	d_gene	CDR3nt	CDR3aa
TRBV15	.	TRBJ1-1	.	TGTGCCACCAGCTGGCGGGGGAGGGGCACTGAAGCTTTCTTT	CATSWRGRGTEAFF
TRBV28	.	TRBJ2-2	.	TGTGCCAGCGGGATGTGGGGGGGCTCGTCCGGGGAGCTGTTTTTT	CASGMWGGSSGELFF
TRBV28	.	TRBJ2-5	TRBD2	TGTGCCAGCAGCCCGGGACTAGCGGGGAGCGAGACCCAGTACTTC	CASSPGLAGSETQYF
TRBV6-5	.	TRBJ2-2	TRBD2	TGTGCCAGCAGTTACGGGGGGGTGGCCGGGGAGCTGTTTTTT	CASSYGGVAGELFF
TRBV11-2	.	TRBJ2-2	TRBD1	TGTGCCAGCAGGACAGGGTTACTCACCGCCGGGGAGCTGTTTTTT	CASRTGLLTAGELFF
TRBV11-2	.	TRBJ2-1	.	TGTGCCAGCAGCCCCTATAATGAGCAGTTCTTC	CASSPYNEQFF
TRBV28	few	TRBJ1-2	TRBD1	TGTGCCAGCAGTTCCGCAGGGGGCTATGGCTACACCTTC	CASSSAGGYGYTF
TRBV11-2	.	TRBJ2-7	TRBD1	TGTGCCAGCAGCTTAGCAGGGACAGAGCCTCCCTACGAGCAGTACTTC	CASSLAGTEPPYEQYF
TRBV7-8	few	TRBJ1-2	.	TGTGCCAGCAGCTTAGGATACGGCTATGGCTACACCTTC	CASSLGYGYGYTF
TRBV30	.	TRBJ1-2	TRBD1	TGTGCCTGGAGTAGACAGGGGAGCTATGGCTACACCTTC	CAWSRQGSYGYTF
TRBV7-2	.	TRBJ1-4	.	TGTGCCAGCAGCTTAGATATTAATGAAAAACTGTTTTTT	CASSLDINEKLFF
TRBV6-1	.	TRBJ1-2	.	TGTGCCAGCAGATCAGGGGTAGTTTACTATGGCTACACCTTC	CASRSGVVYYGYTF
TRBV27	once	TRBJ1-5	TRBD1	TGTGCCAGCAGTTTTTTAGGGGGCTCTCAGCCCCAGCATTTT	CASSFLGGSQPQHF
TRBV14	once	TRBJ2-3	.	TGTGCCAGCATGGGCGCAGATACGCAGTATTTT	CASMGADTQYF
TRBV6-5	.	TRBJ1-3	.	TGTGCCAGCAGTGACGGCAGGGGAAACACCATATATTTT	CASSDGRGNTIYF
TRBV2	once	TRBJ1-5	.	TGTGCCAGCAATACAGGGAGCAATCAGCCCCAGCATTTT	CASNTGSNQPQHF
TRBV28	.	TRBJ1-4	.	TGTGCCAGCAGTTTCGGTCGACTCGGGGGAGCTAACGAAAAACTGTTTTTT	CASSFGRLGGANEKLFF
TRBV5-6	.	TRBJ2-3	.	TGTGCCAGCAGCCTTGGGGGGGCGGGCACAGATACGCAGTATTTT	CASSLGGAGTDTQYF
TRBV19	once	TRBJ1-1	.	TGTGCCAGTAGTATACGACAGTTGAGGACTGAAGCTTTCTTT	CASSIRQLRTEAFF
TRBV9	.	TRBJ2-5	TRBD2	TGTGCCAGCAGCGTATCTGCCGGGGGGCAAGAGACCCAGTACTTC	CASSVSAGGQETQYF
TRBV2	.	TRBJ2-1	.	TGTGCCAGCAGTGACCAGGGAGGCTACAATGAGCAGTTCTTC	CASSDQGGYNEQFF
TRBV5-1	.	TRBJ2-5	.	TGCGCCAGCAGCTTGGCTCGACAGGGACTCCAAGAGACCCAGTACTTC	CASSLARQGLQETQYF
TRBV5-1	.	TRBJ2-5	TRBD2	TGCGCCAGCAGTCGAGGCGGCCCCGGCGGGGGAGAGACCCAGTACTTC	CASSRGGPGGGETQYF
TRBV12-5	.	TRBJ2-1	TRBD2	TGTGCTAGTGGTTTGGTAGGCCCCCCCTCTTTCGGGGGGACGACCTACAATGAGCAGTTCTTC	CASGLVGPPSFGGTTYNEQFF
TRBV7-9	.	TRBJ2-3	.	TGTGCCAGCAGCTTAGGTGGTAGCGGCACAGATACGCAGTATTTT	CASSLGGSGTDTQYF
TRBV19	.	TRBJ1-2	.	TGTGCCAGTAGTATCCTCTATGGCTACACCTTC	CASSILYGYTF
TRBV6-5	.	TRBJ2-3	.	TGTGCCAGCAGTTCAGATAGGGGTTTGGGTACGCAGTATTTT	CASSSDRGLGTQYF
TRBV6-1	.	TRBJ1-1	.	TGTGCCAGCGCAGGGATTGTGGACACTGAAGCTTTCTTT	CASAGIVDTEAFF
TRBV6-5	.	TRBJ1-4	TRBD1	TGTGCCAGCAGTTACACCCCGACAGGGGAAAAACTGTTTTTT	CASSYTPTGEKLFF
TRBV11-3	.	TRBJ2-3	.	TGTGCCAGCAGCTTGAACAGCGGGCCGGGCACAGATACGCAGTATTTT	CASSLNSGPGTDTQYF
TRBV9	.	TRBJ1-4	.	TGTGCCAGCAGGAAGCTTAATGAAAAACTGTTTTTT	CASRKLNEKLFF
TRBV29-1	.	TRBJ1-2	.	TGCAGCGTACAGGGAGTTGGAGGCTACACCTTC	CSVQGVGGYTF
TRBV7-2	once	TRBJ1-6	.	TGTGCCAGCAGCTTAACTAACTCCTATAATTCACCCCTCCACTTT	CASSLTNSYNSPLHF
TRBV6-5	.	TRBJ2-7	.	TGTGCCAGCAGTTACAACCTGGGGGGTTACTACGAGCAGTACTTC	CASSYNLGGYYEQYF
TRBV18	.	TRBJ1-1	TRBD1	TGTGCCAGCTCACCGAGACAGGACAGGGTGAACACTGAAGCTTTCTTT	CASSPRQDRVNTEAFF
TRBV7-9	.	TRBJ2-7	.	TGTGCCAGCAGCTTATTGGGGAGCTCCTACGAGCAGTACTTC	CASSLLGSSYEQYF
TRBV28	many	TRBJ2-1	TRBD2	TGTGCCAGCAGGGGGACTAGCGGGGGGGCCAATGAGCAGTTCTTC	CASRGTSGGANEQFF
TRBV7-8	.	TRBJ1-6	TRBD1	TGTGCCAGCAGCTTACCGGGGACAGGGTTAAGGTCCCTCCACTTT	CASSLPGTGLRSLHF
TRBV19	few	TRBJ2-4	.	TGTGCCAGTAGTATAGATCAAACAAAAACATCCCACTTC	CASSIDQTKTSHF
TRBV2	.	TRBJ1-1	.	TGTGCCAGCAGTCGGTTCCAGGGGACGGGCACTGAAGCTTTCTTT	CASSRFQGTGTEAFF
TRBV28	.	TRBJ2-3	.	TGTGCCAGCAGTCTACTCGGACAGACGACAGATACGCAGTATTTT	CASSLLGQTTDTQYF
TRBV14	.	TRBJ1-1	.	TGTGCCAGCAGTCGAGGAAGTCCGAACACTGAAGCTTTCTTT	CASSRGSPNTEAFF
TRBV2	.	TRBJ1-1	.	TGTGCCAGCAGTGGGGGGAGGGGGAACACTGAAGCTTTCTTT	CASSGGRGNTEAFF
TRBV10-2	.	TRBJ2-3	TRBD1	TGCGCCAGCAGTCCCTCCGGGACAGGGGGAGATACGCAGTATTTT	CASSPSGTGGDTQYF
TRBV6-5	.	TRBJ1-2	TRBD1	TGTGCCACCCGAGGGACAGCCTTCTATGGCTACACCTTC	CATRGTAFYGYTF
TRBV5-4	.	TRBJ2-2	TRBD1	TGTGCCAGCAGCTTGTCACAGGGGGGAGCCGGGGAGCTGTTTTTT	CASSLSQGGAGELFF
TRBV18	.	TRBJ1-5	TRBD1	TGTGCCAGCTCCCCTGCAGGGGGTGGCAATCAGCCCCAGCATTTT	CASSPAGGGNQPQHF
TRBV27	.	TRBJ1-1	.	TGTGCCAGCAGTTTCCTACCAAAAGGGACTACTGAAGCTTTCTTT	CASSFLPKGTTEAFF
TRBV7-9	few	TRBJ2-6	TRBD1	TGTGCCAGCAGCAAGACAGGGACTGGGGCCAACGTCCTGACTTTC	CASSKTGTGANVLTF
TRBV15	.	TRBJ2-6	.	TGTGCCACCAGCAGAGGCCTGGCAGGGGCCATTTCTGGGGCCAACGTCCTGACTTTC	CATSRGLAGAISGANVLTF
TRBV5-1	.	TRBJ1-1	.	TGCGCCAGCAGCAGGGAGGCGCAGAATACTGAAGCTTTCTTT	CASSREAQNTEAFF
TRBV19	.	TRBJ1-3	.	TGTGCCAGTAGTATTACCCTCGGGGGGATCTCTGGAAACACCATATATTTT	CASSITLGGISGNTIYF
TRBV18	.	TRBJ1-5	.	TGTGCCAGCTCACCACTCCAGAACAATCAGCCCCAGCATTTT	CASSPLQNNQPQHF
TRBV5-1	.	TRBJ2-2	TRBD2	TGCGCCAGCAGCTTGTACCCGGGGGGGCCCGTCACCGGGGAGCTGTTTTTT	CASSLYPGGPVTGELFF
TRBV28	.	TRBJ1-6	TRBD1	TGTGCCAGCAGTAAGCAGGGGGCACTCTATAATTCACCCCTCCACTTT	CASSKQGALYNSPLHF
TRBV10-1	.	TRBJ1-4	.	TGCGCCAGCAGTGAAAGACAGATTTCTAATGAAAAACTGTTTTTT	CASSERQISNEKLFF
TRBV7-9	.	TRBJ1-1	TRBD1	TGTGCCAGCAGGGCCGGGACAGGGAGCCCTGAAGCTTTCTTT	CASRAGTGSPEAFF
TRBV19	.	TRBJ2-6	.	TGTGCCAGTAGTATAGCCCGCTCTGGGGCCAACGTCCTGACTTTC	CASSIARSGANVLTF
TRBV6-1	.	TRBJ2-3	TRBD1	TGTGCCAGCAGTGGAACAGGGGGTGCAGATACGCAGTATTTT	CASSGTGGADTQYF